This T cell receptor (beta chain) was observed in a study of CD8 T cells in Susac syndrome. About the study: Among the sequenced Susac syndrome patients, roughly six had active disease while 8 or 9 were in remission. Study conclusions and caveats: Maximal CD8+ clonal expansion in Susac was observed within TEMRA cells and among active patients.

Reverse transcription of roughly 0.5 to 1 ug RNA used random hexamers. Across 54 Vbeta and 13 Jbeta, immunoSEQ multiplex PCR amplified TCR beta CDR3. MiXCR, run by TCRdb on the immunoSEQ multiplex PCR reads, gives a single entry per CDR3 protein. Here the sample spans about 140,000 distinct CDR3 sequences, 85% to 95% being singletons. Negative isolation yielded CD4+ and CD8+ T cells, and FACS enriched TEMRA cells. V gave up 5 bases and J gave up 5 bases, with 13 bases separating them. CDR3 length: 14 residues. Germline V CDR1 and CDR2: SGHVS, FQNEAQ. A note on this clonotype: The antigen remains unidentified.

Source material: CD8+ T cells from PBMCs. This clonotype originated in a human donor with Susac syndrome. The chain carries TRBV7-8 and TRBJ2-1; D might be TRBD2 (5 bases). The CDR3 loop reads CASSTRTANNEQFF. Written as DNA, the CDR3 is TGTGCCAGCAGCACCAGGACTGCCAACAATGAGCAGTTCTTC.